A selection of T cell receptor beta chains follows, all from one sample in a study of cytomegalovirus exposure and HLA in healthy donors. Generated by immunoSEQ multiplex PCR, the TCRdb table keeps only in-frame clones and is missing some. The repertoire includes 55,000 to 70,000 clones, roughly 89% of them detected once, and about 1.5% sits in the top ten. The specimen sequenced was PBMCs. The receptors were gathered from a woman under 30 in good health and CMV-seronegative. Each CDR3 is given with its conserved first and last residue. Fields, in order: clone size, D gene, V gene, J gene, CDR3 protein, CDR3 DNA. The D gene is left open where the match is weak. Clone size is given for some rows only: seen once, a few or many times, or a class if the clone is expanded.

abundance: NA; d_gene: NA; v_gene: TRBV4-1; j_gene: TRBJ2-7; CDR3aa: CASSHRGMGRYEQYF; CDR3nt: TGCGCCAGCAGCCACCGCGGGATGGGGAGATACGAGCAGTACTTC
abundance: NA; d_gene: TRBD2; v_gene: TRBV2; j_gene: TRBJ2-1; CDR3aa: CASRVLTSGNEQFF; CDR3nt: TGTGCCAGCAGGGTGCTAACTAGCGGCAATGAGCAGTTCTTC
abundance: NA; d_gene: NA; v_gene: TRBV11-2; j_gene: TRBJ2-1; CDR3aa: CASSLNGDNEQFF; CDR3nt: TGTGCCAGCAGCTTAAACGGGGACAATGAGCAGTTCTTC
abundance: NA; d_gene: NA; v_gene: TRBV5-5; j_gene: TRBJ2-6; CDR3aa: CASSPRLSGANVLTF; CDR3nt: TGTGCCAGCAGCCCCAGGCTCTCTGGGGCCAACGTCCTGACTTTC
abundance: NA; d_gene: TRBD2; v_gene: TRBV18; j_gene: TRBJ2-1; CDR3aa: CASSPQAGVLYEQFF; CDR3nt: TGTGCCAGCTCACCACAGGCGGGAGTTCTCTATGAGCAGTTCTTC
abundance: NA; d_gene: NA; v_gene: TRBV11-2; j_gene: TRBJ1-1; CDR3aa: CASSLEELMNTEAFF; CDR3nt: TGTGCCAGCAGCTTAGAGGAGCTCATGAACACTGAAGCTTTCTTT
abundance: NA; d_gene: TRBD1; v_gene: TRBV5-1; j_gene: TRBJ1-1; CDR3aa: CASSSRDRGLYTEAFF; CDR3nt: TGCGCCAGCAGCTCCCGGGACAGGGGGCTGTACACTGAAGCTTTCTTT
abundance: NA; d_gene: NA; v_gene: TRBV6-1; j_gene: TRBJ1-2; CDR3aa: CASSLRVAYGYTF; CDR3nt: TGTGCCAGCAGTCTCAGGGTCGCCTATGGCTACACCTTC
abundance: NA; d_gene: NA; v_gene: TRBV9; j_gene: TRBJ2-7; CDR3aa: CASSGDGEQYF; CDR3nt: TGTGCCAGCAGCGGAGATGGCGAGCAGTACTTC
abundance: NA; d_gene: NA; v_gene: TRBV5-6; j_gene: TRBJ1-5; CDR3aa: CASSLYNQPQHF; CDR3nt: TGTGCCAGCAGCTTGTATAATCAGCCCCAGCATTTT
abundance: NA; d_gene: NA; v_gene: TRBV7-9; j_gene: TRBJ1-1; CDR3aa: CASSLAGRPNTEAFF; CDR3nt: TGTGCCAGCAGCTTAGCGGGGCGGCCCAACACTGAAGCTTTCTTT
abundance: NA; d_gene: NA; v_gene: TRBV6-5; j_gene: TRBJ2-2; CDR3aa: CASRKPGGTGELFF; CDR3nt: TGTGCCAGCAGAAAACCCGGAGGCACCGGGGAGCTGTTTTTT
abundance: NA; d_gene: NA; v_gene: TRBV5-1; j_gene: TRBJ2-2; CDR3aa: CASSFFGLQNTGELFF; CDR3nt: TGCGCCAGCAGCTTTTTCGGACTGCAGAACACCGGGGAGCTGTTTTTT
abundance: NA; d_gene: NA; v_gene: TRBV28; j_gene: TRBJ2-5; CDR3aa: CASGKGDRETQYF; CDR3nt: TGTGCCAGCGGGAAGGGGGATAGGGAGACCCAGTACTTC
abundance: NA; d_gene: TRBD1; v_gene: TRBV27; j_gene: TRBJ2-2; CDR3aa: CASSVTGGWTGELFF; CDR3nt: TGTGCCAGCAGTGTCACAGGGGGCTGGACCGGGGAGCTGTTTTTT
abundance: NA; d_gene: TRBD2; v_gene: TRBV4-1; j_gene: TRBJ2-5; CDR3aa: CASSQGSGEGEETQYF; CDR3nt: TGCGCCAGCAGCCAAGGCTCTGGGGAGGGAGAGGAGACCCAGTACTTC
abundance: NA; d_gene: NA; v_gene: TRBV2; j_gene: TRBJ2-3; CDR3aa: CASSEAFGRRADTQYF; CDR3nt: TGTGCCAGCAGTGAAGCTTTCGGGAGACGGGCAGATACGCAGTATTTT
abundance: NA; d_gene: TRBD2; v_gene: TRBV28; j_gene: TRBJ2-5; CDR3aa: CASSYFRASGSLETQYF; CDR3nt: TGTGCCAGCAGTTATTTTAGGGCTAGCGGGAGTTTGGAGACCCAGTACTTC
abundance: NA; d_gene: NA; v_gene: TRBV7-8; j_gene: TRBJ1-1; CDR3aa: CASSSLQGWSEAFF; CDR3nt: TGTGCCAGCAGCTCCCTCCAGGGGTGGTCTGAAGCTTTCTTT
abundance: NA; d_gene: TRBD1; v_gene: TRBV7-8; j_gene: TRBJ1-5; CDR3aa: CASSPNRGLYSNQPQHF; CDR3nt: TGTGCCAGCAGCCCTAACAGGGGTTTGTATAGCAATCAGCCCCAGCATTTT
abundance: NA; d_gene: TRBD2; v_gene: TRBV2; j_gene: TRBJ2-2; CDR3aa: CASSEREAGTLNTGELFF; CDR3nt: TGTGCCAGCAGTGAAAGGGAAGCGGGGACGTTGAACACCGGGGAGCTGTTTTTT
abundance: NA; d_gene: TRBD2; v_gene: TRBV9; j_gene: TRBJ2-2; CDR3aa: CASSVGAGGTNTGELFF; CDR3nt: TGTGCCAGCAGCGTAGGGGCGGGGGGGACGAACACCGGGGAGCTGTTTTTT
abundance: NA; d_gene: TRBD1; v_gene: TRBV28; j_gene: TRBJ1-5; CDR3aa: CASSFPGQGGQPQHF; CDR3nt: TGTGCCAGCAGTTTTCCGGGACAGGGGGGTCAGCCCCAGCATTTT
abundance: NA; d_gene: NA; v_gene: TRBV2; j_gene: TRBJ2-7; CDR3aa: CASSENSEQYF; CDR3nt: TGTGCCAGCAGTGAAAACAGCGAGCAGTACTTC
abundance: once; d_gene: TRBD2; v_gene: TRBV7-8; j_gene: TRBJ2-7; CDR3aa: CASSLTAGGNALYEQYF; CDR3nt: TGTGCCAGCAGTCTTACAGCGGGGGGGAATGCCCTCTACGAGCAGTACTTC
abundance: NA; d_gene: TRBD1; v_gene: TRBV5-6; j_gene: TRBJ1-5; CDR3aa: CASSWTGGNQPQHF; CDR3nt: TGTGCCAGCAGCTGGACAGGGGGCAATCAGCCCCAGCATTTT
abundance: NA; d_gene: NA; v_gene: TRBV9; j_gene: TRBJ2-1; CDR3aa: CASSGRGGDVDEQFF; CDR3nt: TGTGCCAGCAGCGGACGCGGCGGGGATGTCGATGAGCAGTTCTTC
abundance: NA; d_gene: NA; v_gene: TRBV7-3; j_gene: TRBJ2-1; CDR3aa: CASSLRLDDNEQFF; CDR3nt: TGTGCCAGCAGCCTACGACTGGATGACAATGAGCAGTTCTTC